This T cell receptor (beta chain) was identified during a study of PD-L1 blockade in urothelial cancer. For the study at large: Every 3 weeks, patients received intravenous atezolizumab 1,200 mg, beginning 2014. Bladder-origin urothelial cancer in males covered about 90% of the roughly 30 patients.

V gave up 0 bases and J gave up 5 bases; unmatched junction bases: 2. Germline V lookup: CDR1 MNHNS, CDR2 SASEGT. The CDR3 consists of 15 residues. Patients in the study were battling locally advanced or metastatic urothelial carcinoma. The number of samples from each patient was between 1 and 8, taken pretreatment and on-treatment. Measured with immunoSEQ multiplex PCR; TCRdb has only the in-frame clones, and not every one. The table lists more than 15,000 clones, about nine tenths of them singletons. This clone showed up just a few times. The material was PBMCs, obtained around atezolizumab (anti-PD-L1) treatment. The receptor was derived from a man aged 45 to 65 with urothelial cancer. The V call is TRBV6-1, the J call TRBJ2-1; TRBD2 agrees at 9 bases. The chain's CDR3 is CASSEASGGHNEQFF. DNA of the CDR3: TGTGCCAGCAGTGAAGCTAGCGGGGGACACAATGAGCAGTTCTTC.